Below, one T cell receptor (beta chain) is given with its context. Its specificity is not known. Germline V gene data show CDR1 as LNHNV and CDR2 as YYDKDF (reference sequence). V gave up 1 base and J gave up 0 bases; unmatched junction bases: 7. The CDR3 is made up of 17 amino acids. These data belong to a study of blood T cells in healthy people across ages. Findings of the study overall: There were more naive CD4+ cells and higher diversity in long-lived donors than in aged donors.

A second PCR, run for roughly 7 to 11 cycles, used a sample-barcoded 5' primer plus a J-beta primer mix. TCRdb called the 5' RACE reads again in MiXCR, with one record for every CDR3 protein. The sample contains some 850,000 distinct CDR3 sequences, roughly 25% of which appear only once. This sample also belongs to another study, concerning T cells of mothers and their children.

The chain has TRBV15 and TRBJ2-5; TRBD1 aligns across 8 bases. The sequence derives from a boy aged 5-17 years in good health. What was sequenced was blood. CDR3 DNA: TGTGCCACCAGCAGAGTCCGGGACAGGTCGTACCAAGAGACCCAGTACTTC. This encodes CATSRVRDRSYQETQYF. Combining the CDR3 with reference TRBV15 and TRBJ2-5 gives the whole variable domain DAMVIQNPRYQVTQFGKPVTLSCSQTLNHNVMYWYQQKSSQAPKLLFHYYDKDFNNEADTPDNFQSRRPNTSFCFLDIRSPGLGDTAMYLCATSRVRDRSYQETQYFGPGTRLLVL.